Sequencing of this TCR beta chain was carried out in a study of cytomegalovirus exposure and HLA in healthy donors. Notes on the study in general: Later analysis revealed greater clonal expansion in HLA-associated TCR beta chains than in equally common others.

V gave up 6 bases and J gave up 0 bases, with 12 bases separating them. The CDR3 contains 13 residues. The V gene's germline CDR1 is SQVTM and CDR2 ANQGSEA. Use of 60 Vbeta and 13 Jbeta primers characterized the PCR. Authors' methods: A follow-up analysis tallied approximately 85 million unique TCR beta chains, roughly 9.9 million shared. Some clones are missing from TCRdb's copy, which holds only in-frame ones; the method was immunoSEQ multiplex PCR. That table supplies the V and J calls and clone size; D and trimming were determined from the DNA. The data hold some 95,000 clones, with 80% observed a single time. For this clone: Antigen specificity is unknown.

The origin of this receptor is a young man in good health and CMV-seronegative. The sequenced sample was PBMCs. The chain joins TRBV29-1 to TRBJ2-7, with D possibly matching TRBD2 (6 bases). DNA for the CDR3: TGCAGCGTGGGACTGACAACCTCCTACGAGCAGTACTTC. Translation: CSVGLTTSYEQYF.